The source of this TCR beta chain is a study of identifying expanded T cells in peripheral blood. V dropped 1 base and J dropped 5 bases, with 6 bases sitting between them. The germline CDR1 and CDR2 sequences are LNHNV and YYDKDF (reference sequence). The CDR3 runs 13 residues. No infections or other immune events were documented during collection. Profiling relied on immunoSEQ multiplex PCR, and the TCRdb table lists in-frame clones only, not all of them. The profile shows roughly 86,000 clones, 70% to 90% of them singletons. The study's findings and limits: Across healthy donors, higher total template counts meant significantly greater roughly two-week count variance.

Of note for this clone: Its antigen is still unknown.

This sequence originates from a person between 18 and 70 years old in good health. The chain joins TRBV15 to TRBJ2-1; D remains ambiguous. Sequenced material: blood. The CDR3 sequence: CATSRAINNEQFF. CDR3 coding DNA: TGTGCCACCAGCAGAGCAATAAACAATGAGCAGTTCTTC.